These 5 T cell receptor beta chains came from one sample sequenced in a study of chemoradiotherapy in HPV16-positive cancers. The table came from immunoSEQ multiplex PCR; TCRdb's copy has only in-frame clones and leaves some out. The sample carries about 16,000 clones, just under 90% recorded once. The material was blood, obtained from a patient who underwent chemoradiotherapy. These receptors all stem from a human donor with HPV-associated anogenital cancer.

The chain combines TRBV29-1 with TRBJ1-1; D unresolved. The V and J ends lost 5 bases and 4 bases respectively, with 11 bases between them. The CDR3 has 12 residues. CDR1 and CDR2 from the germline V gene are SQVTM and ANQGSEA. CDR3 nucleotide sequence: TGCAGCGTTCGAGGGTCGGGCACTGAAGCTTTCTTT. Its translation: CSVRGSGTEAFF.

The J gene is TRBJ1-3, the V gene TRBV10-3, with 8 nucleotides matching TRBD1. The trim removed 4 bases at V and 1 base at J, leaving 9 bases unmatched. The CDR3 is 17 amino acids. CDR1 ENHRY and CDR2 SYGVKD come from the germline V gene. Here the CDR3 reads CAISVAGGAWSGNTIYF. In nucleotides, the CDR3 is TGTGCCATCAGTGTGGCAGGGGGCGCCTGGTCTGGAAACACCATATATTTT.

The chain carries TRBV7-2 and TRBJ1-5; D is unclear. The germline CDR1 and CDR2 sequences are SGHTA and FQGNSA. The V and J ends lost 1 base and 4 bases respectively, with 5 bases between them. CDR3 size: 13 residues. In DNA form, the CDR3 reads TGTGCCAGCAGCTTAGGCCTTAATCAGCCCCAGCATTTT. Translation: CASSLGLNQPQHF.

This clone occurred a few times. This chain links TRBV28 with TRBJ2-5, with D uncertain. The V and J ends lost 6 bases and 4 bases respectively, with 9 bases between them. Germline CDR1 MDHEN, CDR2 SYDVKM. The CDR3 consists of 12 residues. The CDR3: CASSPFPETQYF. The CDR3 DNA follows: TGTGCCAGCAGCCCTTTTCCAGAGACCCAGTACTTC.

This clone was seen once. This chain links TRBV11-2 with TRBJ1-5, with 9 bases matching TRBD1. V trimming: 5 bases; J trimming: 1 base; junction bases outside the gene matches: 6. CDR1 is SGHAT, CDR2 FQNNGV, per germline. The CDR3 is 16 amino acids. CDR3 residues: CASSLGTGKSNQPQHF. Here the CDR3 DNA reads TGTGCCAGCAGCCTCGGGACAGGGAAAAGCAATCAGCCCCAGCATTTT.